Presented here are 9 T cell receptor beta chains from one specimen sequenced in a study of identical twins. One entry per CDR3 protein results from TCRdb running MiXCR on the 5' RACE reads. The top ten clones hold roughly 3% of a sample with fewer than 650,000 distinct CDR3 sequences, 7.5% to 10% of them seen once. The data also belong to a second study, concerning yellow fever vaccine responses in identical twins.

Material for sequencing was PBMCs. These receptors all come from a woman under 30 in good health.

There are many counts of this clonotype. The J gene is TRBJ2-5, the V gene TRBV12-3 or TRBV12-4; D remains unclear. V lost 5 bases and J lost 5, with 18 bases in between. This CDR3 contains 15 residues. DNA of the CDR3: TGTGCCAGCAGTCCCTCGACCGTTTTGGGGGAGACCCAGTACTTC. Protein sequence: CASSPSTVLGETQYF.

The chain is built from TRBV5-1 and TRBJ2-7; D gene ambiguous. Per the germline V gene, CDR1 is SGHRS and CDR2 is YFSETQ. This CDR3 contains 14 residues. V was trimmed by 0 bases and J by 0 bases, leaving 7 bases between them. CDR3 residues: CASSLGRLSYEQYF. Written as DNA, the CDR3 is TGCGCCAGCAGCTTGGGTAGACTCTCCTACGAGCAGTACTTC. Filled out from reference TRBV5-1 and TRBJ2-7, the complete variable domain reads KAGVTQTPRYLIKTRGQQVTLSCSPISGHRSVSWYQQTPGQGLQFLFEYFSETQRNKGNFPGRFSGRQFSNSRSEMNVSTLELGDSALYLCASSLGRLSYEQYFGPGTRLTVT.

This clonotype was found many times. The rearrangement uses TRBV6-2 or TRBV6-3 and TRBJ2-3, with a tentative D call TRBD2 (5 bases). The DNA end favors TRBJ2-5, so the J call may be wrong. The CDR3 is made up of 12 amino acids. The V gene's germline CDR1 is MNHEY and CDR2 SVGEGT. The CDR3 region is CASSYSRGTQYF. The CDR3 DNA reads TGTGCCAGCAGTTACTCCCGGGGGACCCAGTACTTC.

The gene calls are TRBV5-8 and TRBJ2-5; a possible D gene is TRBD1 (5 bases). The CDR3 is 14 residues long. Germline CDR1 and CDR2: SGHTS and YDEGEE. Trimming took off 4 bases at V and 0 bases at J, with 10 bases between the two ends. The CDR3 sequence is CASSAGPYQETQYF. CDR3 in DNA: TGTGCCAGCAGCGCAGGGCCGTACCAAGAGACCCAGTACTTC.

There are many counts of this clonotype. The V and J genes are TRBV27 and TRBJ2-1; perhaps TRBD1 as D (6 bases). CDR1 and CDR2 (germline): MNHEY, SMNVEV (reference sequence). Trimming left V 5 bases short and J 10 bases short, with 12 bases between. The CDR3 spans 12 residues. CDR3 region: CASSHLTGEQFF. The CDR3 nucleotides read TGTGCCAGCAGTCACCTCACAGGGGAGCAGTTCTTC.

This clonotype was detected ten times or more. As DNA, the CDR3 is TGTGCCAGCACCACACCCCGGGGGACCGCGAACACCGGGGAGCTGTTTTTT. Translation: CASTTPRGTANTGELFF. This chain joins TRBV28 and TRBJ2-2, with D possibly being TRBD2 (6 bases). Germline CDR1 reads MDHEN; CDR2 reads SYDVKM. V lost 7 bases and J 0 bases, leaving 18 bases between the germline ends. This CDR3 comprises 17 residues.

This clonotype was found many times. This sequence joins TRBV20-1 and TRBJ2-5, with D maybe TRBD1 (5 bases). Between the trimmed V and J ends, which lost 1 base and 1 base, there was a span of 13 bases. The CDR3 has 15 amino acids. In germline, CDR1 is DFQATT, CDR2 SNEGSKA (reference sequence). The CDR3 DNA reads as TGCAGTGCTAGAGTGTCCGGACAAGTCCAAGAGACCCAGTACTTC. Amino acids: CSARVSGQVQETQYF.

This clonotype was seen repeatedly, ten times or more. V and J are TRBV6-2 or TRBV6-3 and TRBJ2-2; D unresolved. Germline V gene lookup returns CDR1 MNHEY and CDR2 SVGEGT. Trimming removed 7 bases at V and 1 base at J, with 22 bases between. The CDR3 extends over 18 amino acids. The CDR3 DNA reads TGTGCCAGCATCCCGATCCCGACAACAACCTTGAACACCGGGGAGCTGTTTTTT. Translation: CASIPIPTTTLNTGELFF.

Ten or more counts support this clonotype. The chain links TRBV4-3 to TRBJ2-7; 9 nucleotides match TRBD1. The V gene end was trimmed by 1 base and the J gene end by 3 bases; junction bases not matched to a gene: 7. Germline CDR1 LGHNA, CDR2 YSLEER. This CDR3 is built from 16 residues. CDR3 region: CASSQGLGTGLYEQYF. CDR3 coding DNA: TGCGCCAGCAGCCAAGGATTAGGGACAGGGCTCTACGAGCAGTACTTC.